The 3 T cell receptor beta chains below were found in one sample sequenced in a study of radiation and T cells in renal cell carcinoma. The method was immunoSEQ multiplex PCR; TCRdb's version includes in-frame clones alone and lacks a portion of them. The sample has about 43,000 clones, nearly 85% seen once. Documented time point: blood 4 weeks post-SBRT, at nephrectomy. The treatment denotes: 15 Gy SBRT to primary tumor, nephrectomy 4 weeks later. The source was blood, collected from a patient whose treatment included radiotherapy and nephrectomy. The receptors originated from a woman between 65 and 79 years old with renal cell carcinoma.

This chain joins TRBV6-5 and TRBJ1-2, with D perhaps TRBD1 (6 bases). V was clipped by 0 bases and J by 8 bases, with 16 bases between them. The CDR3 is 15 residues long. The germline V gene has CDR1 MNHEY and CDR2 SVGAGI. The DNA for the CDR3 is TGTGCCAGCAGTTACTCGGGAGGGGGATTAGAGGGCTACACCTTC. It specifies CASSYSGGGLEGYTF.

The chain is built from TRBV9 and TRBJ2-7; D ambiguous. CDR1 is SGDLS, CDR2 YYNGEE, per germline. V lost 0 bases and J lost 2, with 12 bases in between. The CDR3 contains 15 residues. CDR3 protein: CASSVGVSDAYEQYF. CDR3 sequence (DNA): TGTGCCAGCAGCGTAGGTGTCAGTGATGCCTACGAGCAGTACTTC.

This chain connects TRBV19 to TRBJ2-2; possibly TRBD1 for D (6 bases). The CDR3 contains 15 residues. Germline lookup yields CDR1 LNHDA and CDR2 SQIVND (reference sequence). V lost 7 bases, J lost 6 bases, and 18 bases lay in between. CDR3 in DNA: TGTGCCAGTACCTCCGGGACACCTAGGGCCGGGGAGCTGTTTTTT. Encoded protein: CASTSGTPRAGELFF.